This T cell receptor (beta chain) was identified in a study of blood T cell repertoires in COVID-19. Study-level information: Acute-phase and convalescent COVID-19 samples originated in the United States, Italy and Spain. PBMCs, B-cell-depleted T cells, or T cells provided the cDNA or gDNA that made up the material.

Only in-frame clones appear in the TCRdb table, and some are missing; sequencing was by immunoSEQ multiplex PCR. Of 150,000 or so clones listed, about 90% are singletons. This CDR3 is built from 13 residues. Losses at the gene ends were 6 bases for V and 5 bases for J; bases not matched to a gene: 0. The germline V gene encodes CDR1 LNHDA and CDR2 SQIVND (reference sequence). In terms of age and location, participants ranged from about 18 to 89 years and lived in approximately 26 US areas. Clinical histories supplied by participants themselves formed the basis of cohort assignment. This clone was recorded only once.

The source is a woman aged 50 to 65 who had recovered from COVID-19. Sequencing used PBMCs or T cells enriched from blood (not recorded which). The chain carries TRBV19 and TRBJ1-6; TRBD1 agrees at 8 bases. CDR3 protein: CASRTGDNSPLHF. CDR3 bases: TGTGCCAGTAGGACAGGGGATAATTCACCCCTCCACTTT.